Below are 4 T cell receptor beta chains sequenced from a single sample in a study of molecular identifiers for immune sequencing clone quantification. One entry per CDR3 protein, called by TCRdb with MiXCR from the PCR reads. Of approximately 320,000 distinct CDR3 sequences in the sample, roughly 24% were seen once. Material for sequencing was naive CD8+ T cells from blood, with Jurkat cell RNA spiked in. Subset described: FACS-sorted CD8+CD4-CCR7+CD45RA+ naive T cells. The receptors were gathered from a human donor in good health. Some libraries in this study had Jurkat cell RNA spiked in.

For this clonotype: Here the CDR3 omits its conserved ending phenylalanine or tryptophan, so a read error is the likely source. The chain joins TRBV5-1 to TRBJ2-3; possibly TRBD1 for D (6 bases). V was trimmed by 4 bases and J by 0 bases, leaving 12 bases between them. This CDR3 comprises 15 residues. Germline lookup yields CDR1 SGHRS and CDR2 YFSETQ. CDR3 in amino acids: CASSPGQFSTDTQYY. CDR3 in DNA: TGCGCCAGCAGCCCAGGACAGTTCAGCACAGATACGCAGTATTAT.

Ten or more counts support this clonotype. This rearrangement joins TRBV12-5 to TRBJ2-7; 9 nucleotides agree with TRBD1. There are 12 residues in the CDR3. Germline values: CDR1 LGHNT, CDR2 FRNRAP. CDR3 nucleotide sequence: TGTGCTAGTGGTCCGGACTACAGGGGGCTCAACGTC. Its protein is CASGPDYRGLNV.

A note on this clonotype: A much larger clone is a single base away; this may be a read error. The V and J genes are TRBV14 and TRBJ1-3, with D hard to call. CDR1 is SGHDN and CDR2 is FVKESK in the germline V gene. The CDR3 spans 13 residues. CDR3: CASSPTAGSTIYF. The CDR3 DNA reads TGTGCCAGCAGCCCCACCGCGGGAAGCACCATATATTTT.

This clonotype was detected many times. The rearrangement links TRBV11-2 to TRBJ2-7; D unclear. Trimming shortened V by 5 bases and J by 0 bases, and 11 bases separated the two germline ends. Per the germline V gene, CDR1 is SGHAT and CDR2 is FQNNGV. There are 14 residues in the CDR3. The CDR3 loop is CASSPGSLSYEQYF. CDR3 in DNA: TGTGCCAGCAGCCCCGGTTCCCTCTCCTACGAGCAGTACTTC. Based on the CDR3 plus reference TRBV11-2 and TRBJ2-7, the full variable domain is EAGVAQSPRYKIIEKRQSVAFWCNPISGHATLYWYQQILGQGPKLLIQFQNNGVVDDSQLPKDRFSAERLKGVDSTLKIQPAKLEDSAVYLCASSPGSLSYEQYFGPGTRLTVT.